This is a list of T cell receptor beta chains from one sample in a study of PD-1 blockade in classical Hodgkin lymphoma. Some clones are missing from TCRdb's copy, which holds only in-frame ones; the method was immunoSEQ multiplex PCR. Among approximately 10,000 clones listed, around 82% were seen once. Here the sequenced sample was CD8+ T cells from blood, taken at baseline. The receptors come from a human donor with classical Hodgkin lymphoma. Both conserved end residues are part of each CDR3. The D gene is left open where the match is weak. Size tells how often a clone was seen (once, few, many) or the class of an expanded clone, and some rows leave it out.

TRBV4-3	NA	NA	TRBJ2-7	TGCGCCAGCAGCCAGGCCCGAGGGGTCGAGCAGTACTTC	CASSQARGVEQYF
TRBV9	few	NA	TRBJ2-7	TGTGCCAGCAGCGACAGATGGGGGTTGGAGCAGTACTTC	CASSDRWGLEQYF
TRBV11-2	NA	TRBD2	TRBJ2-7	TGTGCCAGCAGCCCCAGCGGGAATGGTTCTAACGAGCAGTACTTC	CASSPSGNGSNEQYF
TRBV7-6	few	TRBD1	TRBJ2-7	TGTGCCAGCAGCTTTGGGACAGGTACCTACGAGCAGTACTTC	CASSFGTGTYEQYF
TRBV5-8	NA	TRBD1	TRBJ1-5	TGTGCCAGCAGCTTCTGGGACAGGGGGAATCAGCCCCAGCATTTT	CASSFWDRGNQPQHF
TRBV30	NA	NA	TRBJ2-1	TGTGCCTGGAGTGTACTAGATGAGCAGTTCTTC	CAWSVLDEQFF
TRBV30	NA	TRBD1	TRBJ2-5	TGTGCCTGGAGTCCCGGGACAGGGGACCAAGAGACCCAGTACTTC	CAWSPGTGDQETQYF
TRBV6-4	NA	NA	TRBJ2-3	TGTGCCAGCAGTGATACAGGGTTCGCAGATACGCAGTATTTT	CASSDTGFADTQYF
TRBV11-2	NA	NA	TRBJ2-7	TGTGCCAGCAGCTTACCCCACTACGAGCAGTACTTC	CASSLPHYEQYF
TRBV29-1	NA	NA	TRBJ2-7	TGCAGCGGGGGCGTTAATTGGGACGTCGCTTTCTACGAGCAGTACTTC	CSGGVNWDVAFYEQYF
TRBV5-4	NA	NA	TRBJ1-1	TGTGCCAGCAGCTTGGGGTATGGGACAAGGGGACTCGAAGCTTTCTTT	CASSLGYGTRGLEAFF
TRBV12-2	NA	NA	TRBJ2-7	TGTGCAAGTCGCTTATGCCAGGGGGCCGTTCTTTACGAGCAGTACTTC	CASRLCQGAVLYEQYF
TRBV11-2	NA	NA	TRBJ1-2	TGTGCCAGCAGCTTATTCCCCGCCTCGGTCGGGGGCTACACCTTC	CASSLFPASVGGYTF
TRBV27	NA	TRBD2	TRBJ2-7	TGTGCCAGCATGGTAGCGGGAGGGCCTCTTCCTACCTACGAGCAGTACTTC	CASMVAGGPLPTYEQYF
TRBV5-1	NA	NA	TRBJ2-7	TGCGCCAGCAGCTTGGATGGGACTTCTTCCTACGAGCAGTACTTC	CASSLDGTSSYEQYF
TRBV7-9	NA	NA	TRBJ2-7	TGTGCCAGCAGCTTGGGGTACGGGGCGGCCTACGAGCAGTACTTC	CASSLGYGAAYEQYF
TRBV19	once	NA	TRBJ2-1	TGTGCCAGTAGTATGAACTTTTACAATGAGCAGTTCTTC	CASSMNFYNEQFF
TRBV19	NA	TRBD2	TRBJ2-7	TGTGCCAGTAGTACGGGGATCGGGACTAGCGGCTACGAGCAGTACTTC	CASSTGIGTSGYEQYF
TRBV11-2	NA	TRBD1	TRBJ2-5	TGTGCCAGCAGCTATGACAGGGGGCTGGATAGGCAGTACTTC	CASSYDRGLDRQYF